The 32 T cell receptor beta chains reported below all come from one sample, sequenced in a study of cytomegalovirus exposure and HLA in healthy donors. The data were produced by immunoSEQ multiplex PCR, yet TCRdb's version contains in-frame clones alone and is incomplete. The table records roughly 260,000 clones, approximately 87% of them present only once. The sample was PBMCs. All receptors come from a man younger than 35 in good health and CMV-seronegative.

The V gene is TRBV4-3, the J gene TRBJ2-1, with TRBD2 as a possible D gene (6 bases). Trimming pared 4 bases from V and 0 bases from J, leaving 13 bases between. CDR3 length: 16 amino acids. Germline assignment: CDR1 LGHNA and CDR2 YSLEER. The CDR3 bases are TGCGCCAGCAGCCTAAATTTAGCGGCCTCCTACAATGAGCAGTTCTTC. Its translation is CASSLNLAASYNEQFF.

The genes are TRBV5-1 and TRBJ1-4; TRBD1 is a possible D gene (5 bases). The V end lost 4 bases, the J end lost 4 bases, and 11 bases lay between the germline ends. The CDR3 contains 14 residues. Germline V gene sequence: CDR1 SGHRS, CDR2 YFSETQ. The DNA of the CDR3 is TGCGCCAGCAGCCTGACAGAAAATAATGAAAAACTGTTTTTT. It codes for CASSLTENNEKLFF.

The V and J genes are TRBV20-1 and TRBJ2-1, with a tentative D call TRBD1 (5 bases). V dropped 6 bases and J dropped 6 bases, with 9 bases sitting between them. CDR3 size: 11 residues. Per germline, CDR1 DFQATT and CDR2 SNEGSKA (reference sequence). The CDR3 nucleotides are TGCAGTGCAGTAAGGGGCAATGAGCAGTTCTTC. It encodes CSAVRGNEQFF.

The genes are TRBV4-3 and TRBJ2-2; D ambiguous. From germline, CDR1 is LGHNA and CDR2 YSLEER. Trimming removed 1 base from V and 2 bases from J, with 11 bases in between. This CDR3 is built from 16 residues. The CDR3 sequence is CASSQAFPSNTGELFF. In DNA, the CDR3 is TGCGCCAGCAGCCAAGCGTTTCCGTCCAACACCGGGGAGCTGTTTTTT.

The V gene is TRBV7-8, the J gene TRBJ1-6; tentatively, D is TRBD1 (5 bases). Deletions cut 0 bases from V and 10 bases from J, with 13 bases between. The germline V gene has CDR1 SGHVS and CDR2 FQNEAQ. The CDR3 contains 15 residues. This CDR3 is CASSLAGQEVSPLHF. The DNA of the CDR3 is TGTGCCAGCAGCTTAGCGGGGCAGGAAGTGTCACCCCTCCACTTT. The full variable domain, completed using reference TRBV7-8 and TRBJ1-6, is GAGVSQSPRYKVAKRGQDVALRCDPISGHVSLFWYQQALGQGPEFLTYFQNEAQLDKSGLPSDRFFAERPEGSVSTLKIQRTQQEDSAVYLCASSLAGQEVSPLHFGNGTRLTVT.

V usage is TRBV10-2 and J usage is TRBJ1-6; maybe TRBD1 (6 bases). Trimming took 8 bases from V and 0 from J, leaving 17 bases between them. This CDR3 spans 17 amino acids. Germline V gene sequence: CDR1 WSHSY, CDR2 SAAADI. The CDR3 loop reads CASGGAGASSYNSPLHF. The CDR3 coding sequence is TGCGCCAGCGGGGGGGCTGGCGCTAGCTCCTATAATTCACCCCTCCACTTT.

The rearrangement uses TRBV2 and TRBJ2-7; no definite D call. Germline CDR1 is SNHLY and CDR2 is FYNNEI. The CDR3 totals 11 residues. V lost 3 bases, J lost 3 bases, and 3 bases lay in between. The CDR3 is CASSDVYEQYF. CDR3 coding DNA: TGTGCCAGCAGTGACGTCTACGAGCAGTACTTC.

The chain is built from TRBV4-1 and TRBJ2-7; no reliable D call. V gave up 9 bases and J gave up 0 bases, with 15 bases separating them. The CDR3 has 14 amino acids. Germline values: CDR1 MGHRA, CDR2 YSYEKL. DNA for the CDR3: TGCGCCAGATGGGTTTGGCGGAGCTCCTACGAGCAGTACTTC. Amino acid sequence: CARWVWRSSYEQYF.

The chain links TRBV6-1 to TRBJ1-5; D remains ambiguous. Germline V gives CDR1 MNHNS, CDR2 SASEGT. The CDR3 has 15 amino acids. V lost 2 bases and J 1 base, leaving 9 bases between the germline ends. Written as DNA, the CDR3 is TGTGCCAGCAGTGAATCGGGAGGGAGCAATCAGCCCCAGCATTTT. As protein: CASSESGGSNQPQHF.

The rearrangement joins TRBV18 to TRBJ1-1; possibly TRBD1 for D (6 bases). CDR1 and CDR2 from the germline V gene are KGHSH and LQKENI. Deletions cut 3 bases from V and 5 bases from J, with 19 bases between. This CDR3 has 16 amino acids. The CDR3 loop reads CASSPRGRGRWTEAFF. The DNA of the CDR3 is TGTGCCAGCTCACCCCGGGGGAGGGGGAGATGGACTGAAGCTTTCTTT.

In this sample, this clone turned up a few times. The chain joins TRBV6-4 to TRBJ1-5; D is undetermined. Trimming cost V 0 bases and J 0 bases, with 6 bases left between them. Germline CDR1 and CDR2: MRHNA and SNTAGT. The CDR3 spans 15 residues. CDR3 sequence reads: CASSDSAGSNQPQHF. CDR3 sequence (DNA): TGTGCCAGCAGTGACTCGGCAGGTAGCAATCAGCCCCAGCATTTT.

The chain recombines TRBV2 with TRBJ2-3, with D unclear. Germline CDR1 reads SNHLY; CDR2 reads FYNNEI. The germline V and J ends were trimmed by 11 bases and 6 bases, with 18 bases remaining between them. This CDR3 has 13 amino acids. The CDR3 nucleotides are TGTGCCGCCAAAGTACAGTTTTCGGATACGCAGTATTTT. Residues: CAAKVQFSDTQYF.

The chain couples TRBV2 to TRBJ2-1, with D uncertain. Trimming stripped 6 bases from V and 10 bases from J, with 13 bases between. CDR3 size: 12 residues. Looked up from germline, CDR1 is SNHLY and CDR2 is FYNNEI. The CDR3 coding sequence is TGTGCCAGCAGCGGGTTGGATGAAGAGCAGTTCTTC. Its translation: CASSGLDEEQFF.

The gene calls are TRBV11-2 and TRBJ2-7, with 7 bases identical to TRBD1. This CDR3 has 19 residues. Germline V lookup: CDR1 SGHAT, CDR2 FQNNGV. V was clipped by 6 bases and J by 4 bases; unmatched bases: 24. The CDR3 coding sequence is TGTGCCAGCAGGAGATTAGCCGGGTATGCCGGGACAGCAAATTACGAGCAGTACTTC. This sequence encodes CASRRLAGYAGTANYEQYF.

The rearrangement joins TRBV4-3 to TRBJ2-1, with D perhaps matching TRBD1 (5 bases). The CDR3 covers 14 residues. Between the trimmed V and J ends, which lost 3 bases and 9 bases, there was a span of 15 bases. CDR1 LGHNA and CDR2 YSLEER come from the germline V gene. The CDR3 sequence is CASSQEPGSPEQFF. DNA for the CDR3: TGCGCCAGCAGCCAGGAACCAGGGTCCCCTGAGCAGTTCTTC.

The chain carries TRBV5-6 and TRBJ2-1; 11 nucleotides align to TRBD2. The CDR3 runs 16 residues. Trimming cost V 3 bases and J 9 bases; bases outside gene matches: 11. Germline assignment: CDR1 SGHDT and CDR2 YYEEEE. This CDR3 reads CASSSLTSGSQGEQFF. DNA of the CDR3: TGTGCCAGCAGCTCACTTACTAGCGGGAGTCAAGGTGAGCAGTTCTTC.

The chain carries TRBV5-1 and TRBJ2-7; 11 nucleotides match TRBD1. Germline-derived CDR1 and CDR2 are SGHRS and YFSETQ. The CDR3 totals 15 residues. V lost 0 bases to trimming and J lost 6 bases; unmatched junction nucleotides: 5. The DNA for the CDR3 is TGCGCCAGCAGCTTGGATGGACAGGGGGCTGCCGAGCAGTACTTC. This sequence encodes CASSLDGQGAAEQYF.

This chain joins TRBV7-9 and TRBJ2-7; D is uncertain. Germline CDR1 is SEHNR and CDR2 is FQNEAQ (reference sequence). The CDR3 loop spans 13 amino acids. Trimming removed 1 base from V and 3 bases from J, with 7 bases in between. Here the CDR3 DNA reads TGTGCCAGCAGCTTAGTGCTCGGCTACGAGCAGTACTTC. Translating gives CASSLVLGYEQYF.

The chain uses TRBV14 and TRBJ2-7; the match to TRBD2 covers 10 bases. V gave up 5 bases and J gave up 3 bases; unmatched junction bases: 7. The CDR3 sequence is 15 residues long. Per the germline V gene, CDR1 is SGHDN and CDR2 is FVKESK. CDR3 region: CASSSYTSGVYEQYF. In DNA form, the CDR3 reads TGTGCCAGCAGCTCATATACTAGCGGGGTCTACGAGCAGTACTTC.

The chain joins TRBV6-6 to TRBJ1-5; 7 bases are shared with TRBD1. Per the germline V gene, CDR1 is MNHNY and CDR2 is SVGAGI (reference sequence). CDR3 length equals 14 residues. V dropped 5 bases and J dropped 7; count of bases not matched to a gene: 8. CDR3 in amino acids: CASSHHDRVQPQHF. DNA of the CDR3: TGTGCCAGCAGTCACCATGACAGGGTCCAGCCCCAGCATTTT.

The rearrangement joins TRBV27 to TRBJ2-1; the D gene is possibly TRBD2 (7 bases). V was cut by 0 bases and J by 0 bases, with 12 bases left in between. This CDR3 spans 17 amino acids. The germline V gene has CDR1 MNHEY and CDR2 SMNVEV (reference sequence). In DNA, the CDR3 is TGTGCCAGCAGTTTATCGGTGAGGGGGGGCTCCTACAATGAGCAGTTCTTC. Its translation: CASSLSVRGGSYNEQFF.

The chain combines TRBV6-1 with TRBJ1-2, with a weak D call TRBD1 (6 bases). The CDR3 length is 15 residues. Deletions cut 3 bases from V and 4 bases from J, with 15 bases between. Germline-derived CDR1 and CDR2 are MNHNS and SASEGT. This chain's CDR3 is CASSELGGAAYGYTF. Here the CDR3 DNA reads TGTGCCAGCAGTGAGCTCGGGGGGGCGGCCTATGGCTACACCTTC.

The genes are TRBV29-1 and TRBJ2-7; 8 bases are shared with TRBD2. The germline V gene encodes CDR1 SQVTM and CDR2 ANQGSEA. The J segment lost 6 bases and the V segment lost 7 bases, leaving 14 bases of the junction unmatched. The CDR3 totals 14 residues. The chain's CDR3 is CSARPGTRMGEQYF. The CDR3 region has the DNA TGCAGCGCAAGACCCGGGACTAGAATGGGCGAGCAGTACTTC.

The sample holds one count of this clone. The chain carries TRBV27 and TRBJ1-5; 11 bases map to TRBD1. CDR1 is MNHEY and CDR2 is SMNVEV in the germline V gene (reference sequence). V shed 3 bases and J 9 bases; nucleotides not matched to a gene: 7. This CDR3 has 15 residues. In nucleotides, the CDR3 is TGTGCCAGCAGTTTTCGGGGGACAGGGGGGAGGCCCCAGCATTTT. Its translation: CASSFRGTGGRPQHF.

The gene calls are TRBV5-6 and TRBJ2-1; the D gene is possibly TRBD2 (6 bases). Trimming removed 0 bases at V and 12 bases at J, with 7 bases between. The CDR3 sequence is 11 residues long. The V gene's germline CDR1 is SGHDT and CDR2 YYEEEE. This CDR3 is CASSLGRGQFF. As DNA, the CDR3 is TGTGCCAGCAGCTTGGGGCGGGGGCAGTTCTTC.

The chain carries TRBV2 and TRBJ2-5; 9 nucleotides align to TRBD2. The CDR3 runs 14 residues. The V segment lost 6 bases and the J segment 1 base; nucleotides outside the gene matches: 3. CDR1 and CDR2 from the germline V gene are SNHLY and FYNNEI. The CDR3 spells CASRSSGTQETQYF. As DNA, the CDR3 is TGTGCCAGCAGGTCTAGCGGGACCCAAGAGACCCAGTACTTC. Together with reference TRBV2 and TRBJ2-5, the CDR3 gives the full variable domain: EPEVTQTPSHQVTQMGQEVILRCVPISNHLYFYWYRQILGQKVEFLVSFYNNEISEKSEIFDDQFSVERPDGSNFTLKIRSTKLEDSAMYFCASRSSGTQETQYFGPGTRLLVL.

The CDR3 nucleotides read TGTGCCAGCAGCGTAGCGCCAGGGGCTGGCTACGAGCAGTACTTC. This translates into CASSVAPGAGYEQYF. The J gene is TRBJ2-7, the V gene TRBV9, with D possibly being TRBD1 (6 bases). V dropped 0 bases and J dropped 3 bases, with 13 bases sitting between them. This CDR3 contains 15 residues. Looked up from germline, CDR1 is SGDLS and CDR2 is YYNGEE.

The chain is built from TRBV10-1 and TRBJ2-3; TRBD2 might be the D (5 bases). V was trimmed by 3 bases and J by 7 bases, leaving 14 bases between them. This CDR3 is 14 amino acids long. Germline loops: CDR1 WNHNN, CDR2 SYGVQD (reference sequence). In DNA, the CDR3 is TGCGCCAGCAGTGATAACGGGGTGGGAAATACGCAGTATTTT. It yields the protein CASSDNGVGNTQYF.

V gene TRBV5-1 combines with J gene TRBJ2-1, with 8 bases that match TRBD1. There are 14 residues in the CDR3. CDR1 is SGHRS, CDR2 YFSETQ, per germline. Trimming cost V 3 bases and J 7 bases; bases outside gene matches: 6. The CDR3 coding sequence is TGCGCCAGCAGCTCGTCCGGGACAGGAAATGAGCAGTTCTTC. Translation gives CASSSSGTGNEQFF.

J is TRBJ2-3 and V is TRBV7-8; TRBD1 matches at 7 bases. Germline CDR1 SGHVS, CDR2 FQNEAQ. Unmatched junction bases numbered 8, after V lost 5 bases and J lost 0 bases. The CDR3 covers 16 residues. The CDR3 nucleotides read TGTGCCAGCAGCCCCCCCCGGACAGGAAGCACAGATACGCAGTATTTT. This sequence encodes CASSPPRTGSTDTQYF.

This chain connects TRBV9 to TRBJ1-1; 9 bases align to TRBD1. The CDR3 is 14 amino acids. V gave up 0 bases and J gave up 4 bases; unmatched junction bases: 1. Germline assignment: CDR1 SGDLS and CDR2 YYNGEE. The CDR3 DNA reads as TGTGCCAGCAGCGTAGGGACAGGGGTCACTGAAGCTTTCTTT. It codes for CASSVGTGVTEAFF.

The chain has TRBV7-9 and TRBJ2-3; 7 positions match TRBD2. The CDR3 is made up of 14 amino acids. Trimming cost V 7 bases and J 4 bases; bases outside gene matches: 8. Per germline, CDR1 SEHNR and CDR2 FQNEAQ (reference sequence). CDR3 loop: CASKGRDVADTQYF. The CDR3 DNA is TGTGCCAGCAAGGGGAGGGATGTTGCAGATACGCAGTATTTT. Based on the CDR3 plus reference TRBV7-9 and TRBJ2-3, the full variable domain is DTGVSQNPRHKITKRGQNVTFRCDPISEHNRLYWYRQTLGQGPEFLTYFQNEAQLEKSRLLSDRFSAERPKGSFSTLEIQRTEQGDSAMYLCASKGRDVADTQYFGPGTRLTVL.